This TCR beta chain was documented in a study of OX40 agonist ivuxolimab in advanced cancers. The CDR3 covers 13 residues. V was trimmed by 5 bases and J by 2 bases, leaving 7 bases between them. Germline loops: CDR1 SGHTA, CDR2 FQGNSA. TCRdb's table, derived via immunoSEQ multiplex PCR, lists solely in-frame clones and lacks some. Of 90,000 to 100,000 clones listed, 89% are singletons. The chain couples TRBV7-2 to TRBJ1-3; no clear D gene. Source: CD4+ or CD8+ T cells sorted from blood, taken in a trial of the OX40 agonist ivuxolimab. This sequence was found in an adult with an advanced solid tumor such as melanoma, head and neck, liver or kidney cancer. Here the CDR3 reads CASSLIPGNTIYF. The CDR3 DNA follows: TGTGCCAGCAGCCTTATTCCTGGAAACACCATATATTTT.